This paragraph covers one TCR beta chain sequence. This record comes from a study of T cells in Graves' hyperthyroidism and ophthalmopathy. Study summary: Prior to any treatment, at the point of initial diagnosis, peripheral blood was collected.

Those patients with uncontrolled infection, other autoimmune disease, pregnancy or lactation were excluded. Template material for amplifying TCR beta CDR3 regions consisted of RNA transcripts. The HTBI primer set was used in a first-round RT-PCR of the TCR CDR3. TCRdb independently ran MiXCR on the multiplex PCR reads; one entry per CDR3 protein. The sample includes around 350,000 distinct CDR3 sequences, 15% to 20% of them seen just once. CDR3 length: 16 residues. Germline V lookup: CDR1 LGHDT, CDR2 YNNKEL (reference sequence). V was cut by 1 base and J by 0 bases, with 9 bases left in between. The V call is TRBV3-1, the J call TRBJ2-2; D may be TRBD2 (6 bases). The clonotype was recovered from a woman aged 18-35 years with Graves' hyperthyroidism. The sequencing sample was made of blood. The chain's CDR3 is CASSQVGTSNTGELFF. In DNA, the CDR3 is TGTGCCAGCAGCCAAGTAGGGACTTCGAACACCGGGGAGCTGTTTTTT. Using reference TRBV3-1 and TRBJ2-2 for the parts outside the CDR3, the full variable domain is DTAVSQTPKYLVTQMGNDKSIKCEQNLGHDTMYWYKQDSKKFLKIMFSYNNKELIINETVPNRFSPKSPDKAHLNLHINSLELGDSAVYFCASSQVGTSNTGELFFGEGSRLTVL.